The 21 T cell receptor beta chains below come from one sample, sequenced in a study of T cell changes during pregnancy in multiple sclerosis. Assay used: immunoSEQ multiplex PCR; TCRdb lists only in-frame clones, some missing. The sample lists 75,000 to 100,000 clones, 90% to 95% occurring once. The source was peripheral blood, collected after pregnancy. These receptors all stem from a female donor in good health, enrolled as a control in a pregnancy study.

The chain is built from TRBV5-6 and TRBJ2-7, with TRBD1 matching over 8 bases. The ends lost 2 bases at V and 3 bases at J; junction bases unmatched: 16. Germline V gene lookup returns CDR1 SGHDT and CDR2 YYEEEE. This CDR3 has 18 amino acids. CDR3 amino acids: CASSFGGTGFGGGYEQYF. The CDR3 bases are TGTGCCAGCAGCTTCGGAGGGACAGGATTTGGAGGAGGCTACGAGCAGTACTTC.

The chain is built from TRBV27 and TRBJ2-2, with TRBD1 as a possible D gene (5 bases). Trimming took 4 bases from V and 5 from J, leaving 11 bases between them. Germline CDR1 and CDR2: MNHEY and SMNVEV (reference sequence). This CDR3 spans 14 amino acids. DNA for the CDR3: TGTGCCAGCAGTTATGGACAACAGACCGGGGAGCTGTTTTTT. Translated, it gives CASSYGQQTGELFF.

The V gene is TRBV5-1, the J gene TRBJ2-3, with 10 nucleotides matching TRBD2. CDR1 and CDR2 (germline): SGHRS, YFSETQ. The CDR3 extends over 18 amino acids. With 3 bases clipped from V and 1 base from J, the junction kept 11 bases outside the gene matches. CDR3 region: CASSWRGLAGGRTDTQYF. Here the CDR3 DNA reads TGCGCCAGCAGCTGGAGGGGGTTAGCGGGGGGCCGCACAGATACGCAGTATTTT.

The chain joins TRBV7-9 to TRBJ2-3; perhaps TRBD1 as D (6 bases). With 5 bases removed from V and 1 base from J, the gap between germline ends came to 13 bases. The CDR3 sequence is 15 residues long. The germline V gene encodes CDR1 SEHNR and CDR2 FQNEAQ (reference sequence). The CDR3 DNA follows: TGTGCCAGCAGCCAGCTGGCAGGGGGCACAGATACGCAGTATTTT. Translating it yields CASSQLAGGTDTQYF.

The chain carries TRBV28 and TRBJ2-3; a possible D gene is TRBD1 (6 bases). Trimming stripped 3 bases from V and 4 bases from J, with 11 bases between. The CDR3 extends over 14 amino acids. CDR1 and CDR2 from the germline V gene are MDHEN and SYDVKM. The CDR3 DNA follows: TGTGCCAGCAGTTTGCGCCAGGGGCCAGATACGCAGTATTTT. Translating it yields CASSLRQGPDTQYF.

CDR3 in amino acids: CSVGRGEDGYTF. The CDR3 bases are TGCAGCGTTGGGCGGGGAGAGGATGGCTACACCTTC. The rearrangement joins TRBV29-1 to TRBJ1-2; D not certain. With 4 bases removed from V and 6 bases from J, the gap between germline ends came to 12 bases. Germline CDR1 SQVTM, CDR2 ANQGSEA. CDR3 size: 12 residues.

V gene TRBV28 combines with J gene TRBJ2-5, with 12 bases lining up with TRBD2. Germline CDR1 reads MDHEN; CDR2 reads SYDVKM. The ends lost 3 bases at V and 2 bases at J; junction bases unmatched: 4. The CDR3 consists of 16 residues. The CDR3 nucleotides are TGTGCCAGCAGTTTGACTAGCGGGAGCGGGCAAGAGACCCAGTACTTC. It translates to CASSLTSGSGQETQYF. Drawing the rest from reference TRBV28 and TRBJ2-5, the complete variable domain is DVKVTQSSRYLVKRTGEKVFLECVQDMDHENMFWYRQDPGLGLRLIYFSYDVKMKEKGDIPEGYSVSREKKERFSLILESASTNQTSMYLCASSLTSGSGQETQYFGPGTRLLVL.

The chain uses TRBV2 and TRBJ1-2, with 8 bases identical to TRBD1. CDR3 length equals 15 residues. V dropped 5 bases and J dropped 4; count of bases not matched to a gene: 9. Germline V gene lookup returns CDR1 SNHLY and CDR2 FYNNEI. DNA of the CDR3: TGTGCCAGCAGTCAAGGACAGGGTAGGGGCTATGGCTACACCTTC. The encoded protein is CASSQGQGRGYGYTF. The variable domain in full, completed from reference TRBV2 and TRBJ1-2, reads EPEVTQTPSHQVTQMGQEVILRCVPISNHLYFYWYRQILGQKVEFLVSFYNNEISEKSEIFDDQFSVERPDGSNFTLKIRSTKLEDSAMYFCASSQGQGRGYGYTFGSGTRLTVV.

In this sample, this clone turned up a few times. J is TRBJ2-2 and V is TRBV29-1, with D uncertain. Germline V CDR1 and CDR2: SQVTM, ANQGSEA. Trimming pared 4 bases from V and 5 bases from J, leaving 17 bases between. This CDR3 contains 15 residues. The CDR3 nucleotides are TGCAGCGTTGGAGGTGCTCAACCCTTTACCGGGGAGCTGTTTTTT. Residues: CSVGGAQPFTGELFF.

As to this clone: An end of the junction differs from the germline gene, which may be a read error. The V call is TRBV7-2, the J call TRBJ2-7; perhaps TRBD2 as D (6 bases). The CDR3 totals 14 residues. CDR1 SGHTA and CDR2 FQGNSA come from the germline V gene. CDR3 in amino acids: CASSVARGAYEQYF. The CDR3 bases are TGTGCCAGCAGCGTAGCCCGCGGGGCTTACGAGCAGTACTTC.

V usage is TRBV19 and J usage is TRBJ1-3, with D perhaps matching TRBD1 (5 bases). V was cut by 5 bases and J by 5 bases, with 10 bases left in between. CDR3 length: 13 amino acids. Germline-derived CDR1 and CDR2 are LNHDA and SQIVND (reference sequence). This CDR3 reads CASSSGLRNTIYF. CDR3 in DNA: TGTGCCAGTAGTTCGGGACTGAGAAACACCATATATTTT.

The CDR3 loop is CASRRQGEAETQYF. Here the CDR3 DNA reads TGTGCCAGTCGAAGACAGGGGGAGGCAGAGACCCAGTACTTC. J is TRBJ2-5 and V is TRBV28; TRBD1 agrees at 9 bases. V lost 9 bases and J lost 4; bases outside the gene matches: 9. The CDR3 loop spans 14 amino acids. Germline loops: CDR1 MDHEN, CDR2 SYDVKM. The variable domain in full, with the rest retrieved from reference TRBV28 and TRBJ2-5, is DVKVTQSSRYLVKRTGEKVFLECVQDMDHENMFWYRQDPGLGLRLIYFSYDVKMKEKGDIPEGYSVSREKKERFSLILESASTNQTSMYLCASRRQGEAETQYFGPGTRLLVL.

Here the CDR3 reads CASSSSGGAAEQYF. The CDR3 DNA reads as TGTGCCAGCAGCTCTAGCGGGGGGGCCGCCGAGCAGTACTTC. The chain recombines TRBV25-1 with TRBJ2-7, with 12 bases lining up with TRBD2. The CDR3 covers 14 residues. V lost 6 bases to trimming and J lost 6 bases; unmatched junction nucleotides: 6. The germline V gene encodes CDR1 MGHDK and CDR2 SYGVNS.

V usage is TRBV4-2 and J usage is TRBJ2-1; 15 bases are shared with TRBD2. V dropped 4 bases and J dropped 9; count of bases not matched to a gene: 10. Per the germline V gene, CDR1 is LGHNA and CDR2 is YNFKEQ. This CDR3 region has 17 residues. In DNA form, the CDR3 reads TGTGCCAGCAGCCCCCGAATCGGGACTAGCGGGAGGAGTGAGCAGTTCTTC. Its protein is CASSPRIGTSGRSEQFF.

This chain uses TRBV4-2 with TRBJ2-4; 8 bases fit TRBD2. Trimming took 1 base from V and 2 from J; bases not matched to a gene: 4. Germline V lookup: CDR1 LGHNA, CDR2 YNFKEQ. This CDR3 comprises 16 residues. The CDR3 loop is CASSQGAGGSKNIQYF. The DNA of the CDR3 is TGTGCCAGCAGCCAAGGGGCGGGGGGTTCCAAAAACATTCAGTACTTC.

The chain carries TRBV5-4 and TRBJ2-1; 8 positions agree with TRBD1. The ends lost 2 bases at V and 5 bases at J; junction bases unmatched: 9. Germline CDR1 SGHNT, CDR2 YYREEE (reference sequence). CDR3 length: 16 amino acids. CDR3 residues: CASSLITGGLDNEQFF. The CDR3 nucleotides read TGTGCCAGCAGCTTAATTACAGGGGGGCTCGACAATGAGCAGTTCTTC.

V and J are TRBV5-6 and TRBJ2-7, with 8 bases fitting TRBD2. V gave up 2 bases and J gave up 6 bases; unmatched junction bases: 4. The germline V gene has CDR1 SGHDT and CDR2 YYEEEE. The CDR3 consists of 13 residues. CDR3 in amino acids: CASSLGLAGEQYF. The CDR3 DNA follows: TGTGCCAGCAGCTTAGGGCTAGCGGGCGAGCAGTACTTC.

V and J are TRBV6-5 and TRBJ2-5; 8 bases match TRBD2. Trimming at V came to 6 bases and at J to 4 bases, leaving 7 bases not matched to a gene. CDR3 size: 14 residues. Germline V gene data show CDR1 as MNHEY and CDR2 as SVGAGI. CDR3 protein: CASRASGGAETQYF. For the CDR3, the DNA is TGTGCCAGCAGAGCTTCGGGGGGGGCAGAGACCCAGTACTTC.

The V call is TRBV28, the J call TRBJ1-1; D might be TRBD1 (5 bases). The V and J ends lost 3 bases and 0 bases respectively, with 14 bases between them. This CDR3 is 16 amino acids long. Germline CDR1 is MDHEN and CDR2 is SYDVKM. CDR3 nucleotide sequence: TGTGCCAGCAGTTTGCCTGGGGGGAGAGTGAACACTGAAGCTTTCTTT. Protein product: CASSLPGGRVNTEAFF.

V and J are TRBV15 and TRBJ2-3; D is perhaps TRBD1 (7 bases). The CDR3 runs to 15 residues. The germline CDR1 and CDR2 sequences are LNHNV and YYDKDF (reference sequence). V lost 3 bases and J lost 2, with 12 bases in between. CDR3 DNA: TGTGCCACCAGCAGCAGGGGGGACACCACAGATACGCAGTATTTT. Protein sequence: CATSSRGDTTDTQYF.

On this clone itself: Germline and junction disagree at one end, which may indicate a read error. The V and J genes are TRBV7-7 and TRBJ2-3, with D possibly TRBD2 on 6 matching bases. This CDR3 has 15 residues. The V gene's germline CDR1 is SSHAT and CDR2 FNYEAQ (reference sequence). The CDR3 here is CASSVGIAGTDTQYF. Written as DNA, the CDR3 is TGTGCTAGCAGCGTCGGAATAGCGGGCACAGATACGCAGTATTTT.